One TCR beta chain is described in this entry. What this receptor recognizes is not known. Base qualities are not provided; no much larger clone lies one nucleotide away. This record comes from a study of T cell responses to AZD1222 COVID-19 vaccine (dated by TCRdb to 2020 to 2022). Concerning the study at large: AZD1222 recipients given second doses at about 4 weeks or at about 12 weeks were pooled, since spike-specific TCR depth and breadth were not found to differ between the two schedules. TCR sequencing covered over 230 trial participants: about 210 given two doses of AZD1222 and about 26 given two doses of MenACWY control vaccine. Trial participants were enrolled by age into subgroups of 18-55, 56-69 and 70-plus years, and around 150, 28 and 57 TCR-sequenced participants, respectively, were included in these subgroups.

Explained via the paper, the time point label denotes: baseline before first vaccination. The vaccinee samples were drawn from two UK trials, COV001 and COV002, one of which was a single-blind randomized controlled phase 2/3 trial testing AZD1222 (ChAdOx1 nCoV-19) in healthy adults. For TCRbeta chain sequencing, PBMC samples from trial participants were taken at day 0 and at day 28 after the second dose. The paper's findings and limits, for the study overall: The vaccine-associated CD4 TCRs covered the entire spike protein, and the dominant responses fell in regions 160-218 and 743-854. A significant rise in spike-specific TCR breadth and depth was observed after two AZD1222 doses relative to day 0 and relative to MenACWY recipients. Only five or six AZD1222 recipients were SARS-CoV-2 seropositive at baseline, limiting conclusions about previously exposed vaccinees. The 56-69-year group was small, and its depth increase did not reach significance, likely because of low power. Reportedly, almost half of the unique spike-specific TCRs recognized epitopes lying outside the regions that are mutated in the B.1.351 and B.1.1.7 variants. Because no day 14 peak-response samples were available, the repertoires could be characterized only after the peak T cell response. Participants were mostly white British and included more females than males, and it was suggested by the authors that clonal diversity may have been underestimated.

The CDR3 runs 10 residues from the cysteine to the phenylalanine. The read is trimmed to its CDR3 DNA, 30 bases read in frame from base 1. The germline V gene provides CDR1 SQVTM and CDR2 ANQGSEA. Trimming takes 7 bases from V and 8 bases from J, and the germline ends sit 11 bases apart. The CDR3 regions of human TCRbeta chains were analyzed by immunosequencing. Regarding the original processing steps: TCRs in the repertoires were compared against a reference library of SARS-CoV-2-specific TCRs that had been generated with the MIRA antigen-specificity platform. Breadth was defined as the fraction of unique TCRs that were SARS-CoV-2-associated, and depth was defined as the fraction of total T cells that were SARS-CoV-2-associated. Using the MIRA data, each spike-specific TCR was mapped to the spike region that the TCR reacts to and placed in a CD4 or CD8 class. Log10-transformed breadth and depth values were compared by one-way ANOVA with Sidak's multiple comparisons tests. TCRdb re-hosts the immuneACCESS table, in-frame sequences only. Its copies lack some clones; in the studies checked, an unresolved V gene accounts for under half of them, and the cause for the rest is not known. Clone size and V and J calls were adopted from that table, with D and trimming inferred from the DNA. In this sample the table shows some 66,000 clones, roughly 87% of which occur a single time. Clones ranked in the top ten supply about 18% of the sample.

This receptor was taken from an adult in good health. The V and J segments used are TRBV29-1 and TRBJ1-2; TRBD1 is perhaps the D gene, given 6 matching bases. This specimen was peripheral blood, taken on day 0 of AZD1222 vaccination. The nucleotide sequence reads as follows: TGCAGCGCCGAGGGGGGCGGCTACACCTTC. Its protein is CSAEGGGYTF.